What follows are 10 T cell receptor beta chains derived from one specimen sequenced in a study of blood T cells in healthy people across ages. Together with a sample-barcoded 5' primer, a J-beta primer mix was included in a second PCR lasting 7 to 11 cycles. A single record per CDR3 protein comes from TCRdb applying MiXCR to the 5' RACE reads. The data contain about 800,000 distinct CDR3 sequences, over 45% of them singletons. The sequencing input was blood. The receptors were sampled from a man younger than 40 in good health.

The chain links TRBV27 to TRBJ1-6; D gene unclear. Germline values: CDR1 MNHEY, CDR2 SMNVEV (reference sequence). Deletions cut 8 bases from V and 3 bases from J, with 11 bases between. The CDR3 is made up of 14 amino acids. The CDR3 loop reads CASGDTIYNSPLHF. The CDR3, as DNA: TGTGCCAGCGGCGACACAATCTATAATTCACCCCTCCACTTT.

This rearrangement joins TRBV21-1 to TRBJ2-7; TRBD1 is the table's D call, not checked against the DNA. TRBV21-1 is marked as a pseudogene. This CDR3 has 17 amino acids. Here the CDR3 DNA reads TGTGCCAGCAGCTCCCTCGGAAGGACAGGCCGTACCTACGAGCAGTACTTC. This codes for CASSSLGRTGRTYEQYF.

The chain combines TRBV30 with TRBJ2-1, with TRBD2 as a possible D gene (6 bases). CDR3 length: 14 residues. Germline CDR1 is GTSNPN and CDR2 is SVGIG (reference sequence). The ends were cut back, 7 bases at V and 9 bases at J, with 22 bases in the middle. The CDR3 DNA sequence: TGTGCCTTGACAACCGGGACTCCCCCCAGTGAGCAGTTCTTC. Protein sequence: CALTTGTPPSEQFF.

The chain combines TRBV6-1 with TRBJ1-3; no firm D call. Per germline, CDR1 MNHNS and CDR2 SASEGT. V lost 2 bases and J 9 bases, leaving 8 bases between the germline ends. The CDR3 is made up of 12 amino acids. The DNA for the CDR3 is TGTGCCAGCAGTGAACAGTGGGCCACCATATATTTT. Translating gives CASSEQWATIYF.

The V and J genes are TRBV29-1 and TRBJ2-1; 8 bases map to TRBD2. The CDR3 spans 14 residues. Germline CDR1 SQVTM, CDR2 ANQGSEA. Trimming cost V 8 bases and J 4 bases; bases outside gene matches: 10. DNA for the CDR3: TGCAGCACCCTCCCCGCGGGGGGATACAATGAGCAGTTCTTC. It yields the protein CSTLPAGGYNEQFF.

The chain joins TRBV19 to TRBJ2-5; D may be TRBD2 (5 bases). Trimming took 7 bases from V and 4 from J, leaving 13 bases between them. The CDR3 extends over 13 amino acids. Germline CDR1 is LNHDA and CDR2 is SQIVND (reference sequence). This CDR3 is CASIDGDRETQYF. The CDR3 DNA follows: TGTGCCAGTATCGACGGGGATAGAGAGACCCAGTACTTC.

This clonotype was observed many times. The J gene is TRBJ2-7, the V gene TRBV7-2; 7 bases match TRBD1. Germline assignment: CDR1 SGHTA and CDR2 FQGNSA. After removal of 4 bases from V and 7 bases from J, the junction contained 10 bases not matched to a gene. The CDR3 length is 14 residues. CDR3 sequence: CASSWTNRGNEQYF. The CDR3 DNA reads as TGTGCCAGCAGCTGGACCAACAGGGGAAATGAGCAGTACTTC.

The CDR3 spells CASSENGGLANLHNEQFF. The CDR3 nucleotides read TGTGCCAGCAGTGAAAATGGGGGACTAGCGAACCTCCACAATGAGCAGTTCTTC. V usage is TRBV6-1 and J usage is TRBJ2-1, with 10 bases aligning to TRBD2. Trimming at V came to 2 bases and at J to 5 bases, leaving 12 bases not matched to a gene. The CDR3 is made up of 18 amino acids. Germline V CDR1 and CDR2: MNHNS, SASEGT.

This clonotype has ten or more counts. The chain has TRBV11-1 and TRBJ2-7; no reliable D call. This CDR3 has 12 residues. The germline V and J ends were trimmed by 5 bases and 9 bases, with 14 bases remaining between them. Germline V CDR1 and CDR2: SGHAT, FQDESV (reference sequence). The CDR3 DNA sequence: TGTGCCAGCAGCCCCGGATCCGCCCTGCAGTACTTC. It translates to CASSPGSALQYF.

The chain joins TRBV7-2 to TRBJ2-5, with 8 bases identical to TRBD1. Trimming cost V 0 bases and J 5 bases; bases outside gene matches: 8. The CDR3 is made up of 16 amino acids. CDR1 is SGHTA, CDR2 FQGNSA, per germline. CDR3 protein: CASSLAGQAHLETQYF. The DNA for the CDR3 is TGTGCCAGCAGCTTAGCGGGACAGGCCCATTTGGAGACCCAGTACTTC.